This passage covers 27 T cell receptor beta chains from one sample sequenced in a study of T cell responses to AZD1222 COVID-19 vaccine (dated by TCRdb to the early 2020s). Library method: the immunoSEQ multiplex PCR assay. TCRdb took over this immuneACCESS table, retaining in-frame rearrangements with V and J assigned. Such tables are incomplete; in checked studies, under half of the missing clones stem from an unresolved V gene, and the remainder is unexplained. In this sample the table shows under 60,000 clones, about nine tenths of which occur a single time. The ten largest clonotypes hold over 4% of the sample. The meaning of the sample's time point label: about 28 days (+/-7) after the second vaccine dose. Sequencing was performed on peripheral blood, taken 28 days after the second AZD1222 dose. The origin of the receptors is an adult who received the AZD1222 COVID-19 vaccine.

The J gene is TRBJ2-3, the V gene TRBV4-1; 9 nucleotides match TRBD2. This CDR3 spans 18 amino acids. Germline V gene data show CDR1 as MGHRA and CDR2 as YSYEKL. V trimming: 3 bases; J trimming: 2 bases; junction bases outside the gene matches: 12. The CDR3 nucleotides are TGCGCCAGCAGCCACCCCCAAAGAAGCGGGGGGACCACAGATACGCAGTATTTT. Translation gives CASSHPQRSGGTTDTQYF.

This chain joins TRBV3-1 (or the pseudogene TRBV3-2) and TRBJ2-1; 9 nucleotides match TRBD2. V lost 4 bases and J lost 9; bases outside the gene matches: 10. Per germline, CDR1 LGHDT and CDR2 YNNKEL (reference sequence). CDR3 length: 15 amino acids. The CDR3 DNA sequence: TGTGCCAGCAGCCCACGAGCGGGGGGCCAGAGTGAGCAGTTCTTC. Translated, it gives CASSPRAGGQSEQFF.

In this sample, this clone turned up once. The chain is built from TRBV5-1 and TRBJ2-7, with 8 bases identical to TRBD1. Germline-derived CDR1 and CDR2 are SGHRS and YFSETQ. This CDR3 is 17 amino acids long. V was clipped by 1 base and J by 1 base; unmatched bases: 10. CDR3 coding DNA: TGCGCCAGCAGCTTGTCGGTGAGGGACAGGACTTCCTACGAGCAGTACTTC. Residues: CASSLSVRDRTSYEQYF. Combining the CDR3 with reference TRBV5-1 and TRBJ2-7 gives the whole variable domain KAGVTQTPRYLIKTRGQQVTLSCSPISGHRSVSWYQQTPGQGLQFLFEYFSETQRNKGNFPGRFSGRQFSNSRSEMNVSTLELGDSALYLCASSLSVRDRTSYEQYFGPGTRLTVT.

This chain connects TRBV11-2 to TRBJ2-5; 7 positions agree with TRBD2. In germline, CDR1 is SGHAT, CDR2 FQNNGV. V dropped 7 bases and J dropped 1; count of bases not matched to a gene: 15. The CDR3 is 17 amino acids. The CDR3 DNA is TGTGCCAGCACCCCAACCTGGGACTACCTAAGCCAAGAGACCCAGTACTTC. Translated, it gives CASTPTWDYLSQETQYF.

The V gene is TRBV24-1, the J gene TRBJ2-3; D unresolved. Germline CDR1 reads KGHDR; CDR2 reads SFDVKD. The CDR3 is made up of 12 amino acids. With 2 bases removed from V and 6 bases from J, the gap between germline ends came to 5 bases. DNA of the CDR3: TGTGCCACCAGTGATTCCTGGGATACGCAGTATTTT. Residues: CATSDSWDTQYF.

This clone was seen a single time. V usage is TRBV10-3 and J usage is TRBJ2-6, with D possibly matching TRBD2 (6 bases). This CDR3 is built from 16 residues. The ends were cut back, 6 bases at V and 1 base at J, with 13 bases in the middle. Germline V gives CDR1 ENHRY, CDR2 SYGVKD. The CDR3 sequence: CAIRGDAGSGANVLTF. In nucleotides, the CDR3 is TGTGCCATCAGGGGAGACGCGGGGTCTGGGGCCAACGTCCTGACTTTC.

The CDR3 region is CASSLSTGRTGSQYF. CDR3 in DNA: TGTGCCAGCAGCCTCTCCACGGGGCGCACCGGATCGCAGTATTTT. The J gene is TRBJ2-3, the V gene TRBV4-2; either TRBD1 or TRBD2 may fit D (5 bases each). This CDR3 is built from 15 residues. V was pared by 4 bases and J by 10 bases, with 21 bases between. CDR1 LGHNA and CDR2 YNFKEQ come from the germline V gene.

This chain joins TRBV7-2 and TRBJ1-4, with a tentative D call TRBD1 (6 bases). CDR3 length: 15 amino acids. Germline CDR1 and CDR2: SGHTA and FQGNSA. V lost 1 base to trimming and J lost 7 bases, with 13 bases between them. The CDR3 region has the DNA TGTGCCAGCAGCTTAGGGGGGGCGCACGGTGAAAAACTGTTTTTT. Its translation: CASSLGGAHGEKLFF.

V gene TRBV6-1 combines with J gene TRBJ2-6; D is perhaps TRBD1 or TRBD2 (5 bases each). CDR1 and CDR2 from the germline V gene are MNHNS and SASEGT. The CDR3 spans 19 residues. V gave up 3 bases and J gave up 2 bases, with 20 bases separating them. The CDR3 DNA follows: TGTGCCAGCAGTGATTGGGGGAAACGGGACGCCGCTGGGGCCAACGTCCTGACTTTC. Amino acids: CASSDWGKRDAAGANVLTF.

This clone was seen only a few times. CDR3 in DNA: TGTGCCAGCAGCTTAAGTGGGAGCGAGCAGTACTTC. Translation: CASSLSGSEQYF. V is TRBV7-3 and J is TRBJ2-7; TRBD2 is a possible D gene (5 bases). Trimming left V 1 base short and J 6 bases short, with 7 bases between. The germline V gene has CDR1 SGHTA and CDR2 FQGTGA. The CDR3 covers 12 residues.

V is TRBV6-5 and J is TRBJ1-2, with a weak D call TRBD1 (6 bases). Germline V gene data show CDR1 as MNHEY and CDR2 as SVGAGI. The CDR3 runs 12 residues. V shed 4 bases and J shed 4 bases, with 7 bases lying between them. CDR3 in DNA: TGTGCCAGCAGTTTAGGGGGCTATGGCTACACCTTC. Its translation: CASSLGGYGYTF.

The table lists this clone with a few counts. This sequence joins TRBV6-2 or TRBV6-3 and TRBJ1-5; 8 bases are a match to TRBD1. Unmatched junction bases numbered 10, after V lost 6 bases and J lost 6 bases. The CDR3 covers 15 residues. Germline-derived CDR1 and CDR2 are MNHEY and SVGEGT. The CDR3: CASSEWTGRGQPQHF. The DNA for the CDR3 is TGTGCCAGCAGCGAATGGACAGGGCGGGGTCAGCCCCAGCATTTT.

This clone was recorded only once. This chain uses TRBV7-9 with TRBJ2-5; no clear D. CDR3 size: 14 residues. Trimming left V 2 bases short and J 7 bases short, with 14 bases between. The germline gives CDR1 SEHNR, CDR2 FQNEAQ (reference sequence). CDR3 amino acids: CASSLFAVGSTQYF. CDR3 DNA sequence: TGTGCCAGCAGCTTATTTGCTGTCGGATCGACCCAGTACTTC.

The chain links TRBV12-5 to TRBJ2-7; no definite D call. Germline V gene data show CDR1 as LGHNT and CDR2 as FRNRAP. The V gene lost 5 bases and the J gene lost 0 bases, with 14 bases spanning the gap. The CDR3 sequence is 15 residues long. The CDR3 is CASGAPTAGSYEQYF. DNA of the CDR3: TGTGCTAGTGGTGCACCGACGGCTGGCTCCTACGAGCAGTACTTC.

The chain is built from TRBV7-2 and TRBJ1-1; D is perhaps TRBD1 (6 bases). This CDR3 comprises 14 residues. Trimming removed 3 bases from V and 6 bases from J, with 14 bases in between. From germline, CDR1 is SGHTA and CDR2 FQGNSA. CDR3 amino acids: CASSLGGTPPEAFF. In nucleotides, the CDR3 is TGTGCCAGCAGCTTGGGCGGGACACCACCTGAAGCTTTCTTT.

V gene TRBV28 combines with J gene TRBJ2-7, with TRBD1 matching 7 bases. Looked up from germline, CDR1 is MDHEN and CDR2 is SYDVKM. The CDR3 consists of 14 residues. Losses at the gene ends were 2 bases for V and 4 bases for J; bases not matched to a gene: 5. CDR3 region: CASSLGQVGYEQYF. CDR3 bases: TGTGCCAGCAGTTTAGGACAGGTGGGATACGAGCAGTACTTC.

This clone appeared a few times. J is TRBJ2-3 and V is TRBV6-5; the D is unclear. The CDR3 has 12 amino acids. The V gene's germline CDR1 is MNHEY and CDR2 SVGAGI. With 4 bases removed from V and 5 bases from J, the gap between germline ends came to 7 bases. CDR3 region: CASSLYGDTQYF. CDR3 bases: TGTGCCAGCAGTTTATATGGAGATACGCAGTATTTT.

The chain combines TRBV24-1 with TRBJ2-3, with TRBD1 matching over 10 bases. Germline V gene sequence: CDR1 KGHDR, CDR2 SFDVKD. Trimming removed 11 bases from V and 3 bases from J; junction bases left unmatched: 4. This CDR3 is built from 13 residues. The CDR3 sequence: CAIGTGDTDTQYF. The CDR3 DNA follows: TGTGCCATCGGGACAGGGGATACAGATACGCAGTATTTT.

In nucleotides, the CDR3 is TGTGCCAGCAGCAAAGCGCCTGACGGGGTGAGCAATCAGCCCCAGCATTTT. Translated, it gives CASSKAPDGVSNQPQHF. The chain employs TRBV21-1 and TRBJ1-5. TRBV21-1 is flagged as a pseudogene. CDR3 length equals 17 residues.

The V call is TRBV7-2, the J call TRBJ2-5, with D uncertain. V was shortened by 3 bases and J by 6 bases, with 11 bases between the two germline ends. CDR3 size: 13 residues. Looked up from germline, CDR1 is SGHTA and CDR2 is FQGNSA. The CDR3 coding sequence is TGTGCCAGCAGCTTCGGAATTGGAAAGACCCAGTACTTC. Its protein is CASSFGIGKTQYF.

This sequence joins TRBV15 and TRBJ1-4; tentative D call: TRBD1 (5 bases). This CDR3 spans 16 amino acids. V was pared by 0 bases and J by 2 bases, with 10 bases between. CDR1 LNHNV and CDR2 YYDKDF come from the germline V gene (reference sequence). The CDR3 protein is CATSREMGRTNEKLFF. The CDR3 DNA sequence: TGTGCCACCAGCAGAGAAATGGGACGGACTAATGAAAAACTGTTTTTT. The full variable domain, completed using reference TRBV15 and TRBJ1-4, is DAMVIQNPRYQVTQFGKPVTLSCSQTLNHNVMYWYQQKSSQAPKLLFHYYDKDFNNEADTPDNFQSRRPNTSFCFLDIRSPGLGDTAMYLCATSREMGRTNEKLFFGSGTQLSVL.

J is TRBJ1-4 and V is TRBV7-6, with D hard to call. The CDR3 length is 14 residues. Trimming took off 4 bases at V and 7 bases at J, with 13 bases between the two ends. Germline CDR1 reads SGHVS; CDR2 reads FNYEAQ. The CDR3 nucleotides read TGTGCCAGCAGCTCCCGAGCGGGTCGTGAAAAACTGTTTTTT. This sequence encodes CASSSRAGREKLFF.

Here the CDR3 reads CAISEDRGVYEQYF. The DNA for the CDR3 is TGTGCCATCAGTGAAGACAGGGGGGTCTACGAGCAGTACTTC. The chain carries TRBV10-3 and TRBJ2-7, with 9 positions matching TRBD1. Trimming took 3 bases from V and 3 from J; bases not matched to a gene: 3. This CDR3 is built from 14 residues. CDR1 and CDR2 (germline): ENHRY, SYGVKD.

This chain connects TRBV13 to TRBJ2-5; 11 positions match TRBD2. The CDR3 has 15 amino acids. With V trimmed by 6 bases and J by 4 bases, 7 bases remained unmatched. CDR1 and CDR2 from the germline V gene are PRHDT and FYEKMQ (reference sequence). CDR3 protein: CASRSTSGSGETQYF. CDR3 nucleotides: TGTGCCAGCAGAAGTACTAGCGGGAGCGGAGAGACCCAGTACTTC. Full variable domain (missing parts from reference TRBV13 and TRBJ2-5): AAGVIQSPRHLIKEKRETATLKCYPIPRHDTVYWYQQGPGQDPQFLISFYEKMQSDKGSIPDRFSAQQFSDYHSELNMSSLELGDSALYFCASRSTSGSGETQYFGPGTRLLVL.

A single count supports this clone. J is TRBJ2-5 and V is TRBV13, with 10 bases that match TRBD1. Germline V CDR1 and CDR2: PRHDT, FYEKMQ (reference sequence). Trimming removed 5 bases from V and 5 bases from J; junction bases left unmatched: 5. This CDR3 spans 14 amino acids. The CDR3 here is CASSVDRGRETQYF. As DNA, the CDR3 is TGTGCCAGCAGCGTAGACAGGGGGCGCGAGACCCAGTACTTC.

V gene TRBV19 combines with J gene TRBJ1-2; D is undetermined. CDR1 LNHDA and CDR2 SQIVND come from the germline V gene (reference sequence). This CDR3 has 13 residues. The V end was cut by 4 bases, the J end by 4 bases, with 10 bases between. The CDR3 DNA follows: TGTGCCAGTAGTACAAATACTTTCTATGGCTACACCTTC. It translates to CASSTNTFYGYTF.

The chain is built from TRBV6-2 or TRBV6-3 and TRBJ2-7, with D possibly TRBD2 on 6 matching bases. Looked up from germline, CDR1 is MNHEY and CDR2 is SVGEGT. The CDR3 is made up of 18 amino acids. V lost 5 bases, J lost 3 bases, and 26 bases lay in between. CDR3 nucleotide sequence: TGTGCCAGCAGTGGCCCTGCGAGACAAGTAAGGGGACTCTACGAGCAGTACTTC. Its translation: CASSGPARQVRGLYEQYF.